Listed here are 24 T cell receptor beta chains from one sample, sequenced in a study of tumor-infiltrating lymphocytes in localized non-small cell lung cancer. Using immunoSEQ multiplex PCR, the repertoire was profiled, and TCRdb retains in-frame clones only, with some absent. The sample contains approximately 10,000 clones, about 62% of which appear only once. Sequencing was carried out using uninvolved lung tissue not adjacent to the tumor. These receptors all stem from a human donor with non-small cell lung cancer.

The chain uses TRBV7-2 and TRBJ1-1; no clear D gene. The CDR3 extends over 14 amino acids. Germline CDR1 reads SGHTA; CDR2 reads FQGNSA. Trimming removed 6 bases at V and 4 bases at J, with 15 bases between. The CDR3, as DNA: TGTGCCAGCAGACCCCCGACGGGCCGCACTGAAGCTTTCTTT. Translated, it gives CASRPPTGRTEAFF.

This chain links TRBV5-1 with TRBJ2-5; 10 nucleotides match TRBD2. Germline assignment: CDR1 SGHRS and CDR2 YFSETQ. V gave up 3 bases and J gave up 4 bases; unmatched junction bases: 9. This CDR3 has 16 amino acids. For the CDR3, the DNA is TGCGCCAGCAGCTCCCAACCAGCGGGGGGGCCAGAGACCCAGTACTTC. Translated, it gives CASSSQPAGGPETQYF. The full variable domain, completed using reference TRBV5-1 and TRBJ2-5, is KAGVTQTPRYLIKTRGQQVTLSCSPISGHRSVSWYQQTPGQGLQFLFEYFSETQRNKGNFPGRFSGRQFSNSRSEMNVSTLELGDSALYLCASSSQPAGGPETQYFGPGTRLLVL.

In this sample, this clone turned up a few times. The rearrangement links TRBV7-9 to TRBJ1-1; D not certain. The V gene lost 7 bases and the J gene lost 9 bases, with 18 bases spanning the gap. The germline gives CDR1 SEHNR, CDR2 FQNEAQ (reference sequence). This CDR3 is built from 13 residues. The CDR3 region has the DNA TGTGCCAGCACCGACGGACGGAACGGAAAAGCTTTCTTT. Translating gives CASTDGRNGKAFF.

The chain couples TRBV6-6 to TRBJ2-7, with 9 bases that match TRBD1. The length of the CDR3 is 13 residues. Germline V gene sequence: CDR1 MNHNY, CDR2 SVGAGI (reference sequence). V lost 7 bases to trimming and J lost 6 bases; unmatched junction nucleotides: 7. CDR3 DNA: TGTGCCAGCACAACGGGACAGGGTGGCGAGCAGTACTTC. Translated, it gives CASTTGQGGEQYF.

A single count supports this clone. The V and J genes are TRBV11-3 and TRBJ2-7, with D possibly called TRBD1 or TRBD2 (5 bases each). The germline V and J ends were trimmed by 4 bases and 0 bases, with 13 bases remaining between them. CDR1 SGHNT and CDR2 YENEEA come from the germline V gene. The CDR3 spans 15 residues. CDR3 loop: CASSSGTGNSYEQYF. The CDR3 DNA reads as TGTGCCAGCAGCTCAGGGACGGGGAACTCCTACGAGCAGTACTTC.

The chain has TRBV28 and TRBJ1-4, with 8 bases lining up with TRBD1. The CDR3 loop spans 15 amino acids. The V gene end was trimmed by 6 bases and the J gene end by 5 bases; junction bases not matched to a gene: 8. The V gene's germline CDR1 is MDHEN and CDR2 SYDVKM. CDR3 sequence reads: CASSRPQGGNEKLFF. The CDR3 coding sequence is TGTGCCAGCAGCCGACCACAGGGGGGGAATGAAAAACTGTTTTTT.

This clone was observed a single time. CDR3 sequence (DNA): TGTGCCAGCAGCGTAGGGGACAGGGGGCTCTCCGGCTCTGGAAACACCATATATTTT. It codes for CASSVGDRGLSGSGNTIYF. J is TRBJ1-3 and V is TRBV9, with TRBD1 identical over 12 bases. The germline V gene has CDR1 SGDLS and CDR2 YYNGEE. CDR3 length equals 19 residues. Losses at the gene ends were 0 bases for V and 0 bases for J; bases not matched to a gene: 7.

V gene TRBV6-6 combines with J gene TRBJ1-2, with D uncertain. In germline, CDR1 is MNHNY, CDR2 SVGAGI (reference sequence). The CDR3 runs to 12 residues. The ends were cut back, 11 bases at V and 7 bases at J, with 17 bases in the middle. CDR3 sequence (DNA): TGTGCCGCCGCTTCCGTCAGCTCTGGCTACACCTTC. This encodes CAAASVSSGYTF.

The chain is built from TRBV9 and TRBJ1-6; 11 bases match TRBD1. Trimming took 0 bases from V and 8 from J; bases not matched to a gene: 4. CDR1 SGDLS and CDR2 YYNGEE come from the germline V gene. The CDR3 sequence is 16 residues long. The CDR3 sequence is CASSVGDRGDHSPLHF. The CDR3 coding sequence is TGTGCCAGCAGCGTAGGGGACAGGGGGGATCATTCACCCCTCCACTTT.

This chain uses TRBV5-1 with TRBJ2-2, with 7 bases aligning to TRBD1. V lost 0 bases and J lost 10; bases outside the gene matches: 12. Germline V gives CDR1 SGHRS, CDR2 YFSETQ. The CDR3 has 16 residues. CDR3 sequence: CASSLVTRDSSLELFF. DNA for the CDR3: TGCGCCAGCAGCTTGGTGACCCGGGACAGCTCTCTGGAGCTGTTTTTT.

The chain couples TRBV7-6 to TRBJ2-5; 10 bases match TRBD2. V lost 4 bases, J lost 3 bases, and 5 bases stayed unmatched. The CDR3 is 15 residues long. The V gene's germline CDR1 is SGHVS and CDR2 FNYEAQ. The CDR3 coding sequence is TGTGCCAGCAGCTCAGGACTAGCGGCGAAAGAGACCCAGTACTTC. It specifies CASSSGLAAKETQYF.

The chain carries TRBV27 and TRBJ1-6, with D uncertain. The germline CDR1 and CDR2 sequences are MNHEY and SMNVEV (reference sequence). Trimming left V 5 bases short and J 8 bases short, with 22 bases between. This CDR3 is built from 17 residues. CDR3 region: CASSPRVPRGLDSPLHF. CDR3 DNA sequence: TGTGCCAGCAGTCCCCGGGTGCCGCGAGGGCTTGATTCACCCCTCCACTTT.

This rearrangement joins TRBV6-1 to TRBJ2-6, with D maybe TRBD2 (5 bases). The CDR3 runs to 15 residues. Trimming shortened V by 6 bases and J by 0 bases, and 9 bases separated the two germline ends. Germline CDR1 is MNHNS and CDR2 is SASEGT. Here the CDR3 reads CASRQGGSGANVLTF. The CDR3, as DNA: TGTGCCAGCAGGCAAGGAGGCTCTGGGGCCAACGTCCTGACTTTC.

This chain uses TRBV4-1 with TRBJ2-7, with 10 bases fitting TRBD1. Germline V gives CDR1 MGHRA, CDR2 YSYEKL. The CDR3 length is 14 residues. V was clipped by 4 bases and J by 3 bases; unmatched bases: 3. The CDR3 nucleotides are TGCGCCAGCAGCCCCGGGGACAGGGGCTACGAGCAGTACTTC. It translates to CASSPGDRGYEQYF.

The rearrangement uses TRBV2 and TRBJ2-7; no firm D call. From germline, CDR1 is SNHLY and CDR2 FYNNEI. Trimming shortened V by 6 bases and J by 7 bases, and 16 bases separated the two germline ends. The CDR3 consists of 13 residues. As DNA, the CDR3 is TGTGCCAGCAGGGGTGATCGGCTGGGGGAGCAGTACTTC. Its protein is CASRGDRLGEQYF.

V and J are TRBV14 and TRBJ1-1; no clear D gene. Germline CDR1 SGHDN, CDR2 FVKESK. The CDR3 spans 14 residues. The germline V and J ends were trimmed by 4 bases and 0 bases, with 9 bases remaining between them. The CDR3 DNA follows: TGTGCCAGCAGCCTCCCAGGCTTGAACACTGAAGCTTTCTTT. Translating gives CASSLPGLNTEAFF.

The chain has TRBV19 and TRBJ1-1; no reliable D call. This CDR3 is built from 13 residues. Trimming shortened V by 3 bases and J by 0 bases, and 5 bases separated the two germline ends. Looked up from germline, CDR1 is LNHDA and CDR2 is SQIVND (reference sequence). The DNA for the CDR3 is TGTGCCAGTAGTATGACAATGAACACTGAAGCTTTCTTT. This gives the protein CASSMTMNTEAFF.

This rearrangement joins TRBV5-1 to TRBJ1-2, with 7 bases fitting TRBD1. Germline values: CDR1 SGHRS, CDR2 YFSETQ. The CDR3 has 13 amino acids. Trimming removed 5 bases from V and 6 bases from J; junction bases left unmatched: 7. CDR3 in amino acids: CASRQQGRDGYTF. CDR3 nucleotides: TGCGCCAGCAGACAACAGGGGAGGGATGGCTACACCTTC. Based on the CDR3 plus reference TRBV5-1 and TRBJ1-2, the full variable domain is KAGVTQTPRYLIKTRGQQVTLSCSPISGHRSVSWYQQTPGQGLQFLFEYFSETQRNKGNFPGRFSGRQFSNSRSEMNVSTLELGDSALYLCASRQQGRDGYTFGSGTRLTVV.

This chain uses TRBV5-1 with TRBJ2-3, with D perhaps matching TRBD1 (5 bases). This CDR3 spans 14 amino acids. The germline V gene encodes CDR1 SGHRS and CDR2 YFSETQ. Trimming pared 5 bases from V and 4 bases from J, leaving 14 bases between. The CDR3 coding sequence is TGCGCCAGCAGAACGAGGTGGGGCGCAGATACGCAGTATTTT. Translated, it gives CASRTRWGADTQYF.

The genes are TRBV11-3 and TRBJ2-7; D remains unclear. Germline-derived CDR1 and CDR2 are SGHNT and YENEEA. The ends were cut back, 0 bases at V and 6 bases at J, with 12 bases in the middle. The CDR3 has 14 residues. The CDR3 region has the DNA TGTGCCAGCAGCTTAGAGGGAACGTCGGTCGAGCAGTACTTC. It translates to CASSLEGTSVEQYF.

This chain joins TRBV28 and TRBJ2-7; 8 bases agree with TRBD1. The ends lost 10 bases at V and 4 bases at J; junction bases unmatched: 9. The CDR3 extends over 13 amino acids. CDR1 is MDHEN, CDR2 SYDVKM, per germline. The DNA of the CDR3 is TGTGCCATCTCGGACAGGGTAGCATACGAGCAGTACTTC. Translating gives CAISDRVAYEQYF. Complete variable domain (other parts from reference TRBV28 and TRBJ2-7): DVKVTQSSRYLVKRTGEKVFLECVQDMDHENMFWYRQDPGLGLRLIYFSYDVKMKEKGDIPEGYSVSREKKERFSLILESASTNQTSMYLCAISDRVAYEQYFGPGTRLTVT.

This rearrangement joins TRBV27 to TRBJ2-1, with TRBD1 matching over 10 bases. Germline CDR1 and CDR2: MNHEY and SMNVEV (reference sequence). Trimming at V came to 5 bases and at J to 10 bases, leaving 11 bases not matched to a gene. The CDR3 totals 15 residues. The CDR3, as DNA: TGTGCCAGCAGTCGTCCCGGGACAGGGGCTAGCGAGCAGTTCTTC. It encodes CASSRPGTGASEQFF.

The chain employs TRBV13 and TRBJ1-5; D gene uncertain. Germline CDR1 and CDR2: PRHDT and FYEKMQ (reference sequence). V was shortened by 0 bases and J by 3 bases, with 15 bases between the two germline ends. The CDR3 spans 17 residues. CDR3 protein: CASSLGNPQLTNQPQHF. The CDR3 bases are TGTGCCAGCAGCTTAGGCAACCCTCAGCTTACCAATCAGCCCCAGCATTTT.

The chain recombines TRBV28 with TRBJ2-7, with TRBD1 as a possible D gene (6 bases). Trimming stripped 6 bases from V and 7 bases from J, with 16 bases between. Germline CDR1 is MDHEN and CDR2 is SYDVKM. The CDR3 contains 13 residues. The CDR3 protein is CASRSGQQKEQYF. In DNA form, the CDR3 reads TGTGCCAGCAGGTCCGGACAGCAAAAGGAGCAGTACTTC.